The sequence of this T cell receptor beta chain was determined in a study of blood T cell repertoires in COVID-19. Germline lookup yields CDR1 SNHLY and CDR2 FYNNEI. This CDR3 region has 15 residues. Trimming took off 1 base at V and 1 base at J, with 9 bases between the two ends. Recruitment covered roughly 24 US areas and drew participants whose ages spanned roughly 18 to 90 years. In Cohort 3, a recovered donor had either two negative PCRs, clearance, or symptom resolution. Original processing notes: Reference gene primer amplification in the assay estimated nucleated cell counts. The table came from immunoSEQ multiplex PCR; TCRdb's copy has only in-frame clones and leaves some out. For V, J and clone size, that table is used; D and trimming come from the DNA. The sample consists of around 180,000 clones, about 82% of them appearing once.

This sequence originates from a woman aged 30 to 39 who had recovered from COVID-19. Sample: PBMCs or T cells enriched from blood (not recorded which). The chain employs TRBV2 and TRBJ2-3; tentatively, D is TRBD2 (5 bases). CDR3 amino acids: CASSEVARGTDTQYF. The CDR3, as DNA: TGTGCCAGCAGTGAAGTAGCGCGCGGCACAGATACGCAGTATTTT. The full variable domain, rest sourced from reference TRBV2 and TRBJ2-3, is EPEVTQTPSHQVTQMGQEVILRCVPISNHLYFYWYRQILGQKVEFLVSFYNNEISEKSEIFDDQFSVERPDGSNFTLKIRSTKLEDSAMYFCASSEVARGTDTQYFGPGTRLTVL.